The 28 T cell receptor beta chains presented below share a single source sample, sequenced in a study of T-cell reconstitution after alpha-beta-depleted transplantation in children. This sample's TCRbeta library carried unique molecular identifier barcodes. TCRdb recomputed calls from the PCR reads with MiXCR, one row per CDR3 protein. Here the sample spans some 830,000 distinct CDR3 sequences, 16% being singletons. Sequences were derived from PBMCs, mostly from graft donor cells, sampled 360 days after TCRalphabeta/CD19-depleted stem cell transplant. The receptors stem from a male patient younger than 18 who had a stem cell transplant for acute lymphoblastic leukemia, so the T cells may come from the graft donor.

The chain joins TRBV11-1 to TRBJ2-7; tentatively, D is TRBD2 (5 bases). V was pared by 1 base and J by 2 bases, with 12 bases between. This CDR3 comprises 15 residues. CDR1 is SGHAT and CDR2 is FQDESV in the germline V gene (reference sequence). CDR3 coding DNA: TGTGCCAGCAGCTTAGTGGGCGGGCAGACCTACGAGCAGTACTTC. It specifies CASSLVGGQTYEQYF.

This chain joins TRBV5-1 and TRBJ2-1; the match to TRBD1 covers 8 bases. The V segment lost 2 bases and the J segment 3 bases; nucleotides outside the gene matches: 16. The CDR3 runs 19 residues. Germline CDR1 reads SGHRS; CDR2 reads YFSETQ. Written as DNA, the CDR3 is TGCGCCAGCAGCTTACTTCAGGGGGCGGAACTCATAGACTACAATGAGCAGTTCTTC. Residues: CASSLLQGAELIDYNEQFF.

This clonotype was detected once. As DNA, the CDR3 is TGCAGCGTTGAAGCCCAGCCGAACACTGAAGCTTTCTTT. This encodes CSVEAQPNTEAFF. The chain joins TRBV29-1 to TRBJ1-1; unclear D gene. The V gene lost 1 base and the J gene lost 1 base, with 7 bases spanning the gap. The CDR3 runs 13 residues. Germline CDR1 is SQVTM and CDR2 is ANQGSEA.

This clonotype was seen a few times. The chain recombines TRBV5-1 with TRBJ1-1; weak D call: TRBD1 (6 bases). With 4 bases removed from V and 2 bases from J, the gap between germline ends came to 21 bases. The CDR3 extends over 17 amino acids. The V gene's germline CDR1 is SGHRS and CDR2 YFSETQ. The CDR3 loop is CASSRYPIGDTNTEAFF. CDR3 nucleotides: TGCGCCAGCAGCCGATACCCAATTGGGGACACAAACACTGAAGCTTTCTTT.

This clonotype has more than one count but fewer than ten. V usage is TRBV5-1 and J usage is TRBJ1-6; 9 positions match TRBD1. Germline trimming cut 7 bases from V and 9 bases from J; bases unmatched to any gene: 5. The V gene's germline CDR1 is SGHRS and CDR2 YFSETQ. The CDR3 consists of 13 residues. The CDR3 sequence: CASGGDRASPLHF. CDR3 in DNA: TGCGCCAGCGGCGGGGACAGGGCTTCACCCCTCCACTTT.

A few counts support this clonotype. This chain connects TRBV5-1 to TRBJ2-7, with D unresolved. V was clipped by 4 bases and J by 0 bases, with 8 bases between them. Germline V CDR1 and CDR2: SGHRS, YFSETQ. The CDR3 runs to 13 residues. CDR3: CASSRAPSYEQYF. In DNA form, the CDR3 reads TGCGCCAGCAGCCGGGCCCCCTCCTACGAGCAGTACTTC.

This clonotype was detected a few times. This rearrangement joins TRBV5-8 to TRBJ2-5; 8 positions match TRBD1. The CDR3 loop spans 16 amino acids. V gave up 5 bases and J gave up 5 bases; unmatched junction bases: 14. Germline CDR1 reads SGHTS; CDR2 reads YDEGEE. This CDR3 reads CASSRGQGAFLETQYF. Here the CDR3 DNA reads TGTGCCAGCAGTCGCGGACAGGGTGCCTTCTTGGAGACCCAGTACTTC.

The genes are TRBV29-1 and TRBJ2-1, with unresolved D. The CDR3 runs 14 residues. With 3 bases removed from V and 0 bases from J, the gap between germline ends came to 9 bases. Germline CDR1 SQVTM, CDR2 ANQGSEA. The CDR3 DNA reads as TGCAGCGTTGAGGGCCCGCCCTCCTACAATGAGCAGTTCTTC. It encodes CSVEGPPSYNEQFF.

This clonotype came up a few times. A junction end diverges from the germline sequence, so it may reflect a read error. The chain employs TRBV7-9 and TRBJ2-5; D gene ambiguous. The CDR3 length is 13 residues. CDR1 and CDR2 (germline): SEHNR, FQNEAQ (reference sequence). CDR3 protein: CASSLAGQGTQYF. The CDR3 bases are TGTGCCAGCAGCTTAGCCGGTCAAGGGACCCAGTACTTC. Full variable domain (remainder filled in from reference TRBV7-9 and TRBJ2-5): DTGVSQNPRHKITKRGQNVTFRCDPISEHNRLYWYRQTLGQGPEFLTYFQNEAQLEKSRLLSDRFSAERPKGSFSTLEIQRTEQGDSAMYLCASSLAGQGTQYFGPGTRLLVL.

This clonotype was detected many times. The chain combines TRBV5-1 with TRBJ2-3; D is unresolved. In germline, CDR1 is SGHRS, CDR2 YFSETQ. Trimming removed 2 bases at V and 0 bases at J, with 4 bases between. The CDR3 has 13 residues. The CDR3, as DNA: TGCGCCAGCAGCTTTTGGAGCACAGATACGCAGTATTTT. Its protein product is CASSFWSTDTQYF.

This clonotype was seen at least ten times. This chain connects TRBV7-9 to TRBJ2-3; no clear D gene. Trimming left V 0 bases short and J 2 bases short, with 12 bases between. The length of the CDR3 is 16 residues. Germline V gives CDR1 SEHNR, CDR2 FQNEAQ (reference sequence). In DNA, the CDR3 is TGTGCCAGCAGCTTAGCGTGGGGTAGGGCCACAGATACGCAGTATTTT. Amino acids: CASSLAWGRATDTQYF. The full variable domain, completed using reference TRBV7-9 and TRBJ2-3, is DTGVSQNPRHKITKRGQNVTFRCDPISEHNRLYWYRQTLGQGPEFLTYFQNEAQLEKSRLLSDRFSAERPKGSFSTLEIQRTEQGDSAMYLCASSLAWGRATDTQYFGPGTRLTVL.

The chain employs TRBV2 and TRBJ2-2; perhaps D is TRBD1 or TRBD2 (6 bases each). The CDR3 has 16 residues. Between the trimmed V and J ends, which lost 4 bases and 3 bases, there was a span of 15 bases. CDR1 SNHLY and CDR2 FYNNEI come from the germline V gene. Here the CDR3 reads CASSVKGRGHTGELFF. The CDR3 DNA reads as TGTGCCAGCAGTGTAAAGGGCCGGGGGCACACCGGGGAGCTGTTTTTT.

This clonotype has a count of ten or more. The chain carries TRBV5-1 and TRBJ2-7; 7 bases map to TRBD2. The V gene end was trimmed by 0 bases and the J gene end by 2 bases; junction bases not matched to a gene: 5. In germline, CDR1 is SGHRS, CDR2 YFSETQ. The CDR3 has 15 residues. The CDR3 here is CASSLGRDYPYEQYF. The CDR3 nucleotides read TGCGCCAGCAGCTTGGGTCGGGACTACCCCTACGAGCAGTACTTC.

This sequence joins TRBV6-1 and TRBJ2-1, with D uncertain. Germline V gives CDR1 MNHNS, CDR2 SASEGT. CDR3 length: 13 amino acids. V dropped 4 bases and J dropped 4 bases, with 8 bases sitting between them. CDR3 sequence (DNA): TGTGCCAGCAGTGGTAAGATTTACAATGAGCAGTTCTTC. Its translation: CASSGKIYNEQFF.

V usage is TRBV14 and J usage is TRBJ2-1; D unclear. Germline CDR1 is SGHDN and CDR2 is FVKESK. There are 14 residues in the CDR3. Trimming took 7 bases from V and 4 from J, leaving 14 bases between them. The chain's CDR3 is CASTSAALYNEQFF. The CDR3 DNA is TGTGCCAGCACAAGTGCGGCCCTTTACAATGAGCAGTTCTTC.

This clonotype occurred a few times. The chain combines TRBV6-1 with TRBJ2-2; TRBD1 matches at 8 bases. The V gene's germline CDR1 is MNHNS and CDR2 SASEGT. CDR3 size: 15 residues. Trimming removed 5 bases from V and 2 bases from J; junction bases left unmatched: 4. CDR3 residues: CASSQQGANTGELFF. In nucleotides, the CDR3 is TGTGCCAGCAGTCAGCAGGGGGCCAACACCGGGGAGCTGTTTTTT.

This clonotype was found a few times. The V call is TRBV6-1, the J call TRBJ2-1; tentative D call: TRBD2 (6 bases). V was trimmed by 6 bases and J by 3 bases, leaving 24 bases between them. The CDR3 contains 18 residues. Looked up from germline, CDR1 is MNHNS and CDR2 is SASEGT. CDR3 in DNA: TGTGCCAGCAGATTTTATACCGGGAGTCCCTCTTTCTACAATGAGCAGTTCTTC. Translating gives CASRFYTGSPSFYNEQFF.

In its sample, this clonotype was seen a few times. The chain uses TRBV6-5 and TRBJ2-7; D is uncertain. The CDR3 length is 14 residues. Trimming shortened V by 2 bases and J by 2 bases, and 10 bases separated the two germline ends. CDR1 is MNHEY, CDR2 SVGAGI, per germline. The CDR3 DNA sequence: TGTGCCAGCAGTTACGAGTTATCCCCCTACGAGCAGTACTTC. Protein: CASSYELSPYEQYF.

This clonotype was counted only a few times. V and J are TRBV20-1 and TRBJ2-5, with 12 bases aligning to TRBD2. Germline CDR1 is DFQATT and CDR2 is SNEGSKA (reference sequence). This CDR3 has 14 amino acids. Losses at the gene ends were 0 bases for V and 9 bases for J; bases not matched to a gene: 5. The CDR3 DNA follows: TGCAGTGCTAGAGATCGTTCTAGCGGGAGGGCCCAGTACTTC. It specifies CSARDRSSGRAQYF.

This sequence joins TRBV5-1 and TRBJ1-2; D possibly corresponds to TRBD1 (5 bases). The CDR3 has 15 residues. Between the trimmed V and J ends, which lost 1 base and 3 bases, there was a span of 13 bases. Germline V CDR1 and CDR2: SGHRS, YFSETQ. CDR3 protein: CASSLRKGNDYGYTF. For the CDR3, the DNA is TGCGCCAGCAGCTTGAGGAAGGGGAATGACTATGGCTACACCTTC. The variable domain in full, with the rest retrieved from reference TRBV5-1 and TRBJ1-2, is KAGVTQTPRYLIKTRGQQVTLSCSPISGHRSVSWYQQTPGQGLQFLFEYFSETQRNKGNFPGRFSGRQFSNSRSEMNVSTLELGDSALYLCASSLRKGNDYGYTFGSGTRLTVV.

Only a few counts were recorded for this clonotype. Written as DNA, the CDR3 is TGTGCCAGTAGTAGAGGACAGGGGGCAAACACCGGGGAGCTGTTTTTT. Translated, it gives CASSRGQGANTGELFF. The rearrangement joins TRBV19 to TRBJ2-2, with 11 bases aligning to TRBD1. Germline V gene sequence: CDR1 LNHDA, CDR2 SQIVND (reference sequence). This CDR3 contains 16 residues. V lost 4 bases, J lost 2 bases, and 3 bases stayed unmatched.

This clonotype was observed at least ten times. This rearrangement joins TRBV5-1 to TRBJ2-1, with 7 bases lining up with TRBD1. This CDR3 contains 16 residues. Germline values: CDR1 SGHRS, CDR2 YFSETQ. With 3 bases clipped from V and 3 bases from J, the junction kept 9 bases outside the gene matches. The CDR3 sequence: CASSSTGYAGYNEQFF. The CDR3 region has the DNA TGCGCCAGCAGCTCGACAGGGTATGCAGGCTACAATGAGCAGTTCTTC.

The genes are TRBV7-3 and TRBJ2-3, with a weak D call TRBD1 (6 bases). Between the trimmed V and J ends, which lost 3 bases and 2 bases, there was a span of 15 bases. The CDR3 sequence is 16 residues long. CDR1 and CDR2 from the germline V gene are SGHTA and FQGTGA. As DNA, the CDR3 is TGTGCCAGCAGCTTCACCGGGACAACCACCACAGATACGCAGTATTTT. Protein product: CASSFTGTTTTDTQYF.

The chain carries TRBV5-6 and TRBJ2-3; 9 nucleotides agree with TRBD2. Germline CDR1 and CDR2: SGHDT and YYEEEE. CDR3 length: 16 amino acids. The V and J ends lost 0 bases and 3 bases, in that order; junction bases with no gene match: 5. The CDR3 bases are TGTGCCAGCAGCTTGGCGGCGACTAGCGGAACAGATACGCAGTATTTT. It is translated as CASSLAATSGTDTQYF.

V gene TRBV7-6 combines with J gene TRBJ1-6; 7 bases are shared with TRBD1. Germline V gene sequence: CDR1 SGHVS, CDR2 FNYEAQ. Trimming cost V 2 bases and J 9 bases; bases outside gene matches: 13. The CDR3 sequence is 17 residues long. The CDR3 nucleotides are TGTGCCAGCAGCTTATCGTTAGTCGGGGCAGGGGGTTCACCCCTCCACTTT. Protein product: CASSLSLVGAGGSPLHF.

This clonotype came up a few times. The chain uses TRBV5-1 and TRBJ2-5, with D unclear. Trimming shortened V by 0 bases and J by 1 base, and 10 bases separated the two germline ends. The CDR3 loop spans 15 amino acids. Germline V gene data show CDR1 as SGHRS and CDR2 as YFSETQ. The CDR3 DNA sequence: TGCGCCAGCAGCTTGGTTTCGCGTGTCCAAGAGACCCAGTACTTC. This sequence encodes CASSLVSRVQETQYF. Full variable domain (missing parts from reference TRBV5-1 and TRBJ2-5): KAGVTQTPRYLIKTRGQQVTLSCSPISGHRSVSWYQQTPGQGLQFLFEYFSETQRNKGNFPGRFSGRQFSNSRSEMNVSTLELGDSALYLCASSLVSRVQETQYFGPGTRLLVL.

This clonotype was picked up a small number of times. V and J are TRBV7-9 and TRBJ2-1; 8 nucleotides line up with TRBD2. The junction had 12 bases not matched to a gene; V was cut back by 5 bases and J by 3 bases. CDR1 SEHNR and CDR2 FQNEAQ come from the germline V gene (reference sequence). This CDR3 is 17 amino acids long. The CDR3 sequence is CASSPTVREGLYNEQFF. The CDR3 coding sequence is TGTGCCAGCAGCCCAACCGTCCGGGAGGGCCTCTACAATGAGCAGTTCTTC.

The table lists this clonotype with a few counts. The chain uses TRBV3-1 and TRBJ2-5; 9 bases are shared with TRBD2. J gave up 6 bases and V 0 bases, and 14 bases lay outside the gene matches. This CDR3 has 18 residues. CDR1 and CDR2 from the germline V gene are LGHDT and YNNKEL (reference sequence). CDR3 sequence reads: CASSQDGSSGIRGKTQYF. CDR3 DNA sequence: TGTGCCAGCAGCCAAGATGGGTCTAGCGGGATTAGGGGAAAGACCCAGTACTTC.